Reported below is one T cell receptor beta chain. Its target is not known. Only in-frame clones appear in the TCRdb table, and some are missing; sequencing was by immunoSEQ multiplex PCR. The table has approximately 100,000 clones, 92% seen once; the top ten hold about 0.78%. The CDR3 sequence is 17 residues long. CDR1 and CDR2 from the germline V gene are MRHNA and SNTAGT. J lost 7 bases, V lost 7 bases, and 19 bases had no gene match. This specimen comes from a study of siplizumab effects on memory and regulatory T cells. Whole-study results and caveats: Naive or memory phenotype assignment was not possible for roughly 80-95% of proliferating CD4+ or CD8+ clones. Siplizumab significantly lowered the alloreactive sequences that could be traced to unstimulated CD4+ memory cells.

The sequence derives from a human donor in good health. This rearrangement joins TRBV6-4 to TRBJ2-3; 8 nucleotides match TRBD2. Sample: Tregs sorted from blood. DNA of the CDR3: TGTGCCAGCATCTGGTTCGCCCGGGCTAGCGGGCAAAATACGCAGTATTTT. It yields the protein CASIWFARASGQNTQYF.